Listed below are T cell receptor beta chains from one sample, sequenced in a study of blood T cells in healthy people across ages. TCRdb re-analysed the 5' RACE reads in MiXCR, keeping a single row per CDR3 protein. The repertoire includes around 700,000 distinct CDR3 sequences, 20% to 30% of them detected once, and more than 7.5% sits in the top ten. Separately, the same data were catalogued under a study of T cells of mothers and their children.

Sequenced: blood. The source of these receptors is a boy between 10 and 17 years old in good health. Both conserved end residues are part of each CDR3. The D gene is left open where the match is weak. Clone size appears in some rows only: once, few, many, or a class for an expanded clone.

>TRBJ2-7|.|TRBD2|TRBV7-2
CASSFGGGSEQYF
TGTGCCAGCAGCTTTGGCGGGGGTTCCGAGCAGTACTTC
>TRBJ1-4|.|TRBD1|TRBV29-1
CSVEGYRGTNEKLFF
TGCAGCGTTGAGGGGTACAGGGGAACTAATGAAAAACTGTTTTTT
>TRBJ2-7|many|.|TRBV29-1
CSVDEGTYEQYF
TGCAGCGTTGACGAGGGGACCTACGAGCAGTACTTC
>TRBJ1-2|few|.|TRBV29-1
CSVVGKHGYTF
TGCAGCGTTGTAGGGAAACATGGCTACACCTTC
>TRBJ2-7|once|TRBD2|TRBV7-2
CASSLSAGDSYEQYF
TGTGCCAGCAGCTTATCTGCGGGGGACTCCTACGAGCAGTACTTC
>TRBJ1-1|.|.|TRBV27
CASSWGHLNTEAFF
TGTGCCAGCAGTTGGGGACATCTAAACACTGAAGCTTTCTTT
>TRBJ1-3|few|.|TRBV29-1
CSVAQGSGNTIYF
TGCAGCGTTGCGCAGGGAAGTGGAAACACCATATATTTT
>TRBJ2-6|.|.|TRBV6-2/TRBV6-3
CASNPASGANVLTF
TGTGCCAGCAATCCGGCCTCTGGGGCCAACGTCCTGACTTTC
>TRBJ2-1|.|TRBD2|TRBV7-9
CASSLVSGPYNEQFF
TGTGCCAGCAGCTTAGTTAGCGGGCCATACAATGAGCAGTTCTTC
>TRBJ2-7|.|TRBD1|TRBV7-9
CASSIGTGGETYEQYF
TGTGCCAGCAGCATCGGGACAGGGGGCGAGACCTACGAGCAGTACTTC
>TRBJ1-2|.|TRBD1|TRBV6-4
CASSASRDRGIYTF
TGTGCCAGCAGTGCATCCCGGGACAGGGGGATTTACACCTTC
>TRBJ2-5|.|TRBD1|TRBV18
CASSRSRDRPTLEYF
TGTGCCAGCTCAAGATCTAGGGACAGGCCGACTCTGGAGTACTTC
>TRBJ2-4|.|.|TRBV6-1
CASSENLKLLAGAREYF
TGTGCCAGCAGTGAAAATCTTAAGTTATTGGCGGGGGCGAGGGAGTACTTC
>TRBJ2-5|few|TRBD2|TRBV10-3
CAISESVPSGSETQYF
TGTGCCATCAGTGAGTCGGTCCCTAGCGGGAGCGAGACCCAGTACTTC
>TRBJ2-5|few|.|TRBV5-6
CASSLVFGRVGEQYF
TGTGCCAGCAGCTTGGTGTTCGGCAGGGTTGGAGAGCAGTACTTC
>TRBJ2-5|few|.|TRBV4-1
CASKGGEETQYF
TGCGCCAGCAAAGGGGGAGAAGAGACCCAGTACTTC
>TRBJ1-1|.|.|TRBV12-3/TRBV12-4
CASSSWPPAFF
TGTGCCAGCAGTTCATGGCCCCCAGCTTTCTTT
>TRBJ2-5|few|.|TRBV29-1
CSVEGGATRRETQYF
TGCAGCGTTGAAGGTGGGGCTACTCGGAGGGAGACCCAGTACTTC
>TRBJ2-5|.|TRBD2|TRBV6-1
CASSDLGLAGSQETQYF
TGTGCCAGCAGTGACCTCGGACTAGCGGGATCCCAAGAGACCCAGTACTTC
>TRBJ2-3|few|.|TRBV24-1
CATKGDGTDTQYF
TGTGCCACCAAAGGGGATGGCACAGATACGCAGTATTTT
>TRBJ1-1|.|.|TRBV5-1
CASISESGTEAFF
TGCGCCAGCATTAGCGAATCGGGCACTGAAGCTTTCTTT
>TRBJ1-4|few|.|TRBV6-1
CASSDRFGEKLFF
TGTGCCAGCAGTGACAGGTTTGGTGAAAAACTGTTTTTT
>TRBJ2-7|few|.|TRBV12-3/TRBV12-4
CASSRGWEQYF
TGTGCCAGCAGCCGCGGGTGGGAGCAGTACTTC
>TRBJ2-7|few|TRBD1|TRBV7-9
CASSPLGQGIVIEQYF
TGTGCCAGCAGCCCCCTCGGACAGGGTATAGTTATCGAGCAGTACTTC
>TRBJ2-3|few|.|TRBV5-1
CASRLEVDTQYF
TGCGCCAGCCGACTAGAGGTAGATACGCAGTATTTT
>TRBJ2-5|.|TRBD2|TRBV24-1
CATSDAGDQETQYF
TGTGCCACCAGTGATGCGGGGGACCAAGAGACCCAGTACTTC
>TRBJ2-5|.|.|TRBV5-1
CASSFTRGAQETQYF
TGCGCCAGCAGCTTCACACGGGGGGCGCAGGAGACCCAGTACTTC
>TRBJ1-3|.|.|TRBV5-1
CASSPDSSASGNTIYF
TGCGCCAGCAGCCCGGATAGCAGCGCCTCTGGAAACACCATATATTTT
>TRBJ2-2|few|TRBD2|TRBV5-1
CASSDSGTSGRMTGELFF
TGCGCCAGCAGCGACTCCGGGACTAGCGGGAGGATGACCGGGGAGCTGTTTTTT
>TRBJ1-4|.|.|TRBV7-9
CASSGGRLNNEKLFF
TGTGCCAGCAGCGGGGGACGGCTGAACAATGAAAAACTGTTTTTT
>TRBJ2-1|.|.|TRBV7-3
CASSLHRTGTYNDEQFF
TGTGCCAGCAGCTTACACCGAACGGGAACCTACAATGATGAGCAGTTCTTC
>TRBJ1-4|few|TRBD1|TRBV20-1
CSVPEEGGTGNEKLFF
TGCAGTGTTCCCGAGGAAGGCGGGACAGGGAATGAAAAACTGTTTTTT
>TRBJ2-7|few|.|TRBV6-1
CASSESRGGEQYF
TGTGCCAGCAGTGAAAGCAGGGGGGGCGAGCAGTACTTC
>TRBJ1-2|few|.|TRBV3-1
CASSQGTNYGYTF
TGTGCCAGCAGCCAAGGCACGAACTATGGCTACACCTTC
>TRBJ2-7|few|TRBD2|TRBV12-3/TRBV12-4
CASSFGLAGEYF
TGTGCCAGCAGTTTTGGACTAGCGGGGGAGTACTTC
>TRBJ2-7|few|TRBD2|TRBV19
CASSIEGGAGYEQYF
TGTGCCAGTAGTATTGAGGGAGGGGCAGGGTACGAGCAGTACTTC
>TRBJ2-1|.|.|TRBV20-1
CSARGEPRAYNEQFF
TGCAGTGCTAGAGGTGAGCCTAGGGCCTACAATGAGCAGTTCTTC
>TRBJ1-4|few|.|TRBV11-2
CASTGVGEKLFF
TGTGCCAGCACAGGGGTTGGTGAAAAACTGTTTTTT
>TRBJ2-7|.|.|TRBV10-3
CAILTGKGNEQYF
TGTGCCATCCTGACAGGCAAGGGGAACGAGCAGTACTTC
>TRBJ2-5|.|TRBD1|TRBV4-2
CASSQVQGEKETQYF
TGTGCCAGCAGCCAGGTCCAGGGGGAAAAAGAGACCCAGTACTTC
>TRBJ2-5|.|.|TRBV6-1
CASSEGRDQETQYF
TGTGCCAGCAGTGAAGGACGCGACCAAGAGACCCAGTACTTC
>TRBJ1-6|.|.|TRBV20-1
CSALQSAGNNSPLHF
TGCAGTGCCCTCCAATCTGCAGGGAATAATTCACCCCTCCACTTT